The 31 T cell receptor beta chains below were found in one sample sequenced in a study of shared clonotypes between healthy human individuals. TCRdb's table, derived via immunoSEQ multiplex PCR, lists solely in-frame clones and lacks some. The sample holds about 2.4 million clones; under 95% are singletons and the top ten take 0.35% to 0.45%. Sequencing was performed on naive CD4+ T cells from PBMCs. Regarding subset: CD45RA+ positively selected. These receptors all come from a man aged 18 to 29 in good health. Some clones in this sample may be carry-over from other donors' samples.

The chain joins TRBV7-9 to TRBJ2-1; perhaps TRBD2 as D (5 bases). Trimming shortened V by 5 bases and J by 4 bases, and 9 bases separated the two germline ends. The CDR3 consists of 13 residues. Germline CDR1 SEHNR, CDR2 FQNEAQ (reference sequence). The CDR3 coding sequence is TGTGCCAGCAGCCAGGAGGTTTACAATGAGCAGTTCTTC. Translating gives CASSQEVYNEQFF.

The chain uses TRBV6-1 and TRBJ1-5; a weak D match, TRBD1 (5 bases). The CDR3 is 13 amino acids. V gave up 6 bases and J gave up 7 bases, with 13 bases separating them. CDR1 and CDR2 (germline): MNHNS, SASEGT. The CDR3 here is CASRFFQGQPQHF. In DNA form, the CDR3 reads TGTGCCAGCAGATTTTTCCAGGGACAGCCCCAGCATTTT.

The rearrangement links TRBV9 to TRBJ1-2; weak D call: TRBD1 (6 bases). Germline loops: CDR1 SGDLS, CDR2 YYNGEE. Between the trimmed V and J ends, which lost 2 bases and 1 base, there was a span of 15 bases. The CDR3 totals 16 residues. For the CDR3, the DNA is TGTGCCAGCAGCGTCTCCTGGGCAGGGGATAACTATGGCTACACCTTC. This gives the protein CASSVSWAGDNYGYTF.

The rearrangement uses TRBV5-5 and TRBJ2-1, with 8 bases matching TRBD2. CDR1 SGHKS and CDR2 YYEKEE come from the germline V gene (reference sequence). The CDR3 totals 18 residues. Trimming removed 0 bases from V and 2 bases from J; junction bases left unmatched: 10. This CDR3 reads CASSLVLQAAGAYNEQFF. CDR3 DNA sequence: TGTGCCAGCAGCTTGGTTCTTCAGGCAGCGGGAGCCTACAATGAGCAGTTCTTC.

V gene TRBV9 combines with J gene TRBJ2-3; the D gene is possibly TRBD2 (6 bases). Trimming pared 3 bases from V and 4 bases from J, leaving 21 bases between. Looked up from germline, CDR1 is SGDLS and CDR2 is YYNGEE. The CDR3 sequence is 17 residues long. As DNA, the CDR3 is TGTGCCAGCAGCGAGGCCGGGACTGTTTCCCTGGCAGATACGCAGTATTTT. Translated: CASSEAGTVSLADTQYF.

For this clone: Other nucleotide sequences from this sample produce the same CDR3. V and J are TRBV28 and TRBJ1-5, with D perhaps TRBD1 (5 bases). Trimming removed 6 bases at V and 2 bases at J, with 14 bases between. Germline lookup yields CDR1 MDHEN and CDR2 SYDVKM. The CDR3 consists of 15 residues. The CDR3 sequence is CASRGHTGRNQPQHF. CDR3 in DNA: TGTGCCAGCAGGGGTCATACGGGGCGCAATCAGCCCCAGCATTTT.

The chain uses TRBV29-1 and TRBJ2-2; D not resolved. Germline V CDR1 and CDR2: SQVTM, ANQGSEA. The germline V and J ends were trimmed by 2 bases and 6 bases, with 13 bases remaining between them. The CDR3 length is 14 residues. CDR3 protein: CSVEPDQVPGELFF. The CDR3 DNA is TGCAGCGTTGAACCCGACCAGGTGCCCGGGGAGCTGTTTTTT.

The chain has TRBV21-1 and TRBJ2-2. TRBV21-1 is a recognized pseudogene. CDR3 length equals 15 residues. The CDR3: CASSKHRENTGELFF. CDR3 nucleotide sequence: TGTGCCAGCAGCAAGCATAGGGAGAACACCGGGGAGCTGTTTTTT.

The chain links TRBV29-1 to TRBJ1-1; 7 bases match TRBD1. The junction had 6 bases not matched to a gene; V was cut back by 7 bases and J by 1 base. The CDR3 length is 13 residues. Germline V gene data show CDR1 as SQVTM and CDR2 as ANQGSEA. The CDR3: CSGNRGGNTEAFF. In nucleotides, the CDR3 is TGCAGCGGTAACAGGGGCGGGAACACTGAAGCTTTCTTT.

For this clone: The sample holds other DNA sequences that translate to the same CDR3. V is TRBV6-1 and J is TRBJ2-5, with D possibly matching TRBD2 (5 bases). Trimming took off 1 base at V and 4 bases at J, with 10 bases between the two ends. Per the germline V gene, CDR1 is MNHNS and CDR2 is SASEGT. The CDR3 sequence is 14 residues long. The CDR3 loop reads CASSEGAGGETQYF. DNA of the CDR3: TGTGCCAGCAGTGAAGGGGCAGGAGGAGAGACCCAGTACTTC.

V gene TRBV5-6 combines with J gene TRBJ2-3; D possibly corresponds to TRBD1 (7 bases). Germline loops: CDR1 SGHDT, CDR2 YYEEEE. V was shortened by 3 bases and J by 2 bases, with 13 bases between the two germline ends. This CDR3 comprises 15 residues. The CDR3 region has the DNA TGTGCCAGCAGCTCCCCAGGGGGGCCCACAGATACGCAGTATTTT. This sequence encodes CASSSPGGPTDTQYF. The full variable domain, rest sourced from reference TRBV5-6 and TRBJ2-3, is DAGVTQSPTHLIKTRGQQVTLRCSPKSGHDTVSWYQQALGQGPQFIFQYYEEEERQRGNFPDRFSGHQFPNYSSELNVNALLLGDSALYLCASSSPGGPTDTQYFGPGTRLTVL.

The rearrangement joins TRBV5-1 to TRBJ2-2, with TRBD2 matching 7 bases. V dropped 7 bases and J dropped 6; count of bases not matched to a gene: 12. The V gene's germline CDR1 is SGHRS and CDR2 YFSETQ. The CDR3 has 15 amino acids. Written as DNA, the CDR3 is TGCGCCAGCTCCCAAGGGCGGGGAGGGGCCGGGGAGCTGTTTTTT. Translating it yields CASSQGRGGAGELFF. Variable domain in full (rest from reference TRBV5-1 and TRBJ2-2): KAGVTQTPRYLIKTRGQQVTLSCSPISGHRSVSWYQQTPGQGLQFLFEYFSETQRNKGNFPGRFSGRQFSNSRSEMNVSTLELGDSALYLCASSQGRGGAGELFFGEGSRLTVL.

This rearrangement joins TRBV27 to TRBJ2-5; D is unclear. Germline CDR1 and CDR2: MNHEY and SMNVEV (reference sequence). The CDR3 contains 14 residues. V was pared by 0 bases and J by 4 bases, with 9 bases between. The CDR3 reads CASSLSWRIETQYF. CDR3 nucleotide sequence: TGTGCCAGCAGTTTATCATGGCGGATAGAGACCCAGTACTTC.

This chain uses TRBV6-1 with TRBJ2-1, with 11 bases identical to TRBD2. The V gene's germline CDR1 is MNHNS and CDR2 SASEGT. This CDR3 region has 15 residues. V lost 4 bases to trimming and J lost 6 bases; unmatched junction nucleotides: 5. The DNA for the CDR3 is TGTGCCAGCAGTGTGGGTAGCGGGAGGGTCAATGAGCAGTTCTTC. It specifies CASSVGSGRVNEQFF.

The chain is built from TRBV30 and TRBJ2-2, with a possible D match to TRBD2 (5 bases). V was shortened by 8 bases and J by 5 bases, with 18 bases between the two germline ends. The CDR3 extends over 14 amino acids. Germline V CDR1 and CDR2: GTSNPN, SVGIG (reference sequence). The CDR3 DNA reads TGTGCCGGACTTCCCGAGCAGCGGACCGGGGAGCTGTTTTTT. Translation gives CAGLPEQRTGELFF.

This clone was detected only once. The CDR3 DNA is TGTGCCAGCAGTGAACAAGCGGGGGGCGCAGATACGCAGTATTTT. Protein sequence: CASSEQAGGADTQYF. V is TRBV2 and J is TRBJ2-3; TRBD2 agrees at 9 bases. Germline CDR1 SNHLY, CDR2 FYNNEI. This CDR3 has 15 amino acids. The ends lost 2 bases at V and 4 bases at J; junction bases unmatched: 4.

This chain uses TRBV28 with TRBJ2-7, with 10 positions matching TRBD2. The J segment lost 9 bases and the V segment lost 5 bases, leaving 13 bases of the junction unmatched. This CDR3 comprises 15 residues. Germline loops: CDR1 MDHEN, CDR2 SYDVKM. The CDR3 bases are TGTGCCAGCAGTACCTTATATAGCGGGAGGTCCGGGCAGTACTTC. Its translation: CASSTLYSGRSGQYF.

The CDR3 DNA reads as TGTGCCAGCAGGCCACAGGGACTTCTTAATCAGCCCCAGCATTTT. This translates into CASRPQGLLNQPQHF. The J gene is TRBJ1-5, the V gene TRBV27; tentatively, D is TRBD1 (6 bases). V was shortened by 6 bases and J by 4 bases, with 16 bases between the two germline ends. Germline V CDR1 and CDR2: MNHEY, SMNVEV (reference sequence). The CDR3 runs 15 residues.

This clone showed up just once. The CDR3 loop reads CASSVTGTGFYEQYF. The CDR3, as DNA: TGTGCCAGCAGCGTCACCGGGACAGGGTTCTACGAGCAGTACTTC. The gene calls are TRBV9 and TRBJ2-7, with TRBD1 matching 9 bases. The CDR3 length is 15 residues. V lost 2 bases, J lost 3 bases, and 6 bases stayed unmatched. Looked up from germline, CDR1 is SGDLS and CDR2 is YYNGEE.

CDR3 loop: CASSPGPNSYEQYF. As DNA, the CDR3 is TGTGCCAGCAGCCCCGGACCGAACTCCTACGAGCAGTACTTC. V is TRBV11-3 and J is TRBJ2-7; D is uncertain. CDR1 and CDR2 from the germline V gene are SGHNT and YENEEA. The V and J ends lost 5 bases and 0 bases respectively, with 11 bases between them. The CDR3 covers 14 residues.

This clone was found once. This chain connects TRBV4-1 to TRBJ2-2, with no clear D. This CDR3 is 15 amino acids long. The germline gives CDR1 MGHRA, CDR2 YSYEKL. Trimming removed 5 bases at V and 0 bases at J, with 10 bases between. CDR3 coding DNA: TGCGCCAGCAGCTATCTGGGGACGAACACCGGGGAGCTGTTTTTT. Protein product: CASSYLGTNTGELFF.

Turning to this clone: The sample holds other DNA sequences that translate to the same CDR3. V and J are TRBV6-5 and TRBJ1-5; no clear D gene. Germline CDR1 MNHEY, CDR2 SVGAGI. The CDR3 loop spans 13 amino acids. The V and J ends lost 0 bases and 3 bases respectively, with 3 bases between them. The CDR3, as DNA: TGTGCCAGCAGTTACTCGTACAATCAGCCCCAGCATTTT. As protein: CASSYSYNQPQHF.

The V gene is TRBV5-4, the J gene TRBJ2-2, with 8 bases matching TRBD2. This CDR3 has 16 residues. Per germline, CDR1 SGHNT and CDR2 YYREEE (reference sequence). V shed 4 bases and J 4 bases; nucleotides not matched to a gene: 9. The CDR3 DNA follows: TGTGCCAGCAGCCCCGGGACTAGGAGGAGCACCGGGGAGCTGTTTTTT. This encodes CASSPGTRRSTGELFF. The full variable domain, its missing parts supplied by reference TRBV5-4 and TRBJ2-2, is ETGVTQSPTHLIKTRGQQVTLRCSSQSGHNTVSWYQQALGQGPQFIFQYYREEENGRGNFPPRFSGLQFPNYSSELNVNALELDDSALYLCASSPGTRRSTGELFFGEGSRLTVL.

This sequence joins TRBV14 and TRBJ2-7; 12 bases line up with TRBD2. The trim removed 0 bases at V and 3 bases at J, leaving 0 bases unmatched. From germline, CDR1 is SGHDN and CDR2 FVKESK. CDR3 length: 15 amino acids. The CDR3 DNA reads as TGTGCCAGCAGCCAAGAACTAGCGGGAGGCTACGAGCAGTACTTC. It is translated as CASSQELAGGYEQYF.

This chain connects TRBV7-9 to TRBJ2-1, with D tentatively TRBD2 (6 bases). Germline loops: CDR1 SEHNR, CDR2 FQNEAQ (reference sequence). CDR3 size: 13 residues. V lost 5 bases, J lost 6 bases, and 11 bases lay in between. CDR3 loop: CASSPTGGNEQFF. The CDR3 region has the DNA TGTGCCAGCAGCCCCACCGGGGGCAATGAGCAGTTCTTC.

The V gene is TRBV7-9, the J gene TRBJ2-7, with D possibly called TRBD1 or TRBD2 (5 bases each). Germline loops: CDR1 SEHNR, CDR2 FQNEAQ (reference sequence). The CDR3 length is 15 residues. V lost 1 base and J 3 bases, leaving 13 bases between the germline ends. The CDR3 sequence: CASSLGWDAGYEQYF. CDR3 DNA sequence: TGTGCCAGCAGCTTAGGATGGGACGCCGGCTACGAGCAGTACTTC.

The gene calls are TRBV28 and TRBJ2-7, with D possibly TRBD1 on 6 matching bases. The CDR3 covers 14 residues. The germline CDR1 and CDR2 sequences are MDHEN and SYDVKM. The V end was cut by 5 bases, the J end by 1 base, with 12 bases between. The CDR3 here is CASSQLDSSYEQYF. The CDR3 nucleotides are TGTGCCAGCAGTCAACTGGACAGTTCCTACGAGCAGTACTTC.

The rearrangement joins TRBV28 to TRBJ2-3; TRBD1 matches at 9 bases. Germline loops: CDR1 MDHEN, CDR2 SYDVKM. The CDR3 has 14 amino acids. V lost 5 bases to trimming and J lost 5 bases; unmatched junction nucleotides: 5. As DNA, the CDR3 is TGTGCCAGCAGTCTACAGGGGGCGAAAGATACGCAGTATTTT. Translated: CASSLQGAKDTQYF.

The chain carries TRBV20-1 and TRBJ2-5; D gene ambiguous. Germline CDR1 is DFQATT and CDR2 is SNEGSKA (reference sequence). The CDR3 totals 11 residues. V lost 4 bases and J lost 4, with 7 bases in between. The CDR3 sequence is CSAKVRETQYF. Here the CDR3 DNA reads TGCAGTGCTAAGGTCCGAGAGACCCAGTACTTC.

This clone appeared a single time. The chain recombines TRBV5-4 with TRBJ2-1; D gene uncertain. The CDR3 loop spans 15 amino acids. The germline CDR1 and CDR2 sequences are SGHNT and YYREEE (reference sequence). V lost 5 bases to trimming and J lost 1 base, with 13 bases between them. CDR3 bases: TGTGCCAGCAGGGGAATAGGGATGTCCTACAATGAGCAGTTCTTC. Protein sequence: CASRGIGMSYNEQFF.

CDR3: CASSLGGSNEKLFF. The CDR3 DNA is TGTGCCAGCAGCTTGGGTGGATCTAATGAAAAACTGTTTTTT. The chain employs TRBV5-6 and TRBJ1-4; the D is unclear. Germline V gene sequence: CDR1 SGHDT, CDR2 YYEEEE. V dropped 0 bases and J dropped 3 bases, with 6 bases sitting between them. The CDR3 runs to 14 residues. Looking up the rest from reference TRBV5-6 and TRBJ1-4 gives the full variable domain: DAGVTQSPTHLIKTRGQQVTLRCSPKSGHDTVSWYQQALGQGPQFIFQYYEEEERQRGNFPDRFSGHQFPNYSSELNVNALLLGDSALYLCASSLGGSNEKLFFGSGTQLSVL.